Listed below are T cell receptor beta chains from one sample, sequenced in a study of Ad26.COV2.S vaccination and SARS-CoV-2 variants. This table comes from immunoSEQ multiplex PCR, and its TCRdb copy is limited to in-frame clones, with some not included. This sample has about 350,000 clones; around 86% occur once, and the top ten carry 3.4%. The sequenced sample was peripheral blood, obtained in a trial of Ad26.COV2.S vaccine versus placebo. The receptors come from a person between 18 and 65 years old who received the Ad26.COV2.S COVID-19 vaccine or a placebo. Both conserved end residues are part of each CDR3. The order of the fields is clone size, V gene, D gene, J gene, CDR3 DNA, CDR3 protein. D genes are given only for firm matches. Size tells how often a clone was seen (once, few, many) or the class of an expanded clone, and some rows leave it out.

.	TRBV27	TRBD1	TRBJ2-1	TGTGCCAGCAGTCCTGGGACAGGTGCCTACAATGAGCAGTTCTTC	CASSPGTGAYNEQFF
.	TRBV9	TRBD1	TRBJ1-1	TGTGCCAGCAGCGTAGGGGACAGAGGGGAAGCTTTCTTT	CASSVGDRGEAFF
.	TRBV7-9	TRBD1	TRBJ2-3	TGTGCCAGCAGCCAGCCTCCGGGACAGATCACAGATACGCAGTATTTT	CASSQPPGQITDTQYF
few	TRBV5-1	TRBD2	TRBJ2-7	TGCGCCAGCAGCTTGGGCAGCGGGGGGACCTACGAGCAGTACTTC	CASSLGSGGTYEQYF
.	TRBV13	.	TRBJ2-1	TGTGCCAGCAGCTTAGGCCTTAGCTCCTACAATGAGCAGTTCTTC	CASSLGLSSYNEQFF
.	TRBV11-3	.	TRBJ2-2	TGTGCCAGCAGCTTGGCGGGGGCCCTCACCGGGGAGCTGTTTTTT	CASSLAGALTGELFF
.	TRBV6-5	.	TRBJ1-3	TGTGCCAGCACCTCCGGCTTCTCTGGAAACACCATATATTTT	CASTSGFSGNTIYF
.	TRBV5-6	.	TRBJ1-2	TGTGCCAGCAGCCAGGGGTGGGACTATGGCTACACCTTC	CASSQGWDYGYTF
.	TRBV28	.	TRBJ1-1	TGTGCCAGCAGGTCTCCCCGGACGGGTTGGGGTTTT	CASRSPRTGWGF
.	TRBV30	.	TRBJ2-7	TGTGCCGGGGAGAGGTCCCTCTCCTACGAGCAGTACTTC	CAGERSLSYEQYF
.	TRBV19	.	TRBJ1-2	TGTGCCAGTAGTGTCGACGGAAACTATGGCTACACCTTC	CASSVDGNYGYTF
.	TRBV4-1	.	TRBJ2-1	TGCGCCAGCAGCCTCGGCGGCTACAATGAGCAGTTCTTC	CASSLGGYNEQFF
.	TRBV6-5	.	TRBJ2-3	TGTGCCAGCAGTTCCTTCCAGGGGAGAGGGACGCAGTATTTT	CASSSFQGRGTQYF
.	TRBV5-1	.	TRBJ1-3	TGCGCCAGCAGCTTGGGGAATACTGGAAACACCATATATTTT	CASSLGNTGNTIYF
once	TRBV19	.	TRBJ2-4	TGTGCCAGTAGATGGGCGGGCGAAGCCAAAAACATTCAGTACTTC	CASRWAGEAKNIQYF
.	TRBV5-1	.	TRBJ1-2	TGCGCCAGCAGCTTGGGCAACGGACAGTGGGGAGACTATGGCTACACCTTC	CASSLGNGQWGDYGYTF
.	TRBV3-1/TRBV3-2	.	TRBJ1-2	TGTGCCAGCAGCCAAGATCCTAGGGGGAATGGCTACACCTTC	CASSQDPRGNGYTF
.	TRBV6-5	TRBD1	TRBJ1-1	TGTGCCAGCATCGAGCAGGGGGCTGGGAACACTGAAGCTTTCTTT	CASIEQGAGNTEAFF
many	TRBV7-2	.	TRBJ1-6	TGTGCCAGCAGCGGGGGGGGGTTAGGTTCACCCCTCCACTTT	CASSGGGLGSPLHF
.	TRBV15	.	TRBJ1-3	TGTGCCACCAGCCCTTTGACTCAGGGTACTGGAAACACCATATATTTT	CATSPLTQGTGNTIYF
.	TRBV29-1	TRBD1	TRBJ1-2	TGCAGCGTTGAAGAACAGGGGGTAGTCTATGGCTACACCTTC	CSVEEQGVVYGYTF
few	TRBV18	.	TRBJ1-2	TGTGCCAGCTCACCACCGGGAGCTAACAACTATGGCTACACCTTC	CASSPPGANNYGYTF
once	TRBV19	.	TRBJ1-5	TGTGCCAGTAGTCTCCTCGTCAGCAATCAACCCCAGCATTTT	CASSLLVSNQPQHF
.	TRBV5-5	TRBD1	TRBJ2-1	TGTGCCAGCAGCCAAGGTCAGGGGGTTGGTGAGCAGTTCTTC	CASSQGQGVGEQFF
.	TRBV12-3/TRBV12-4	.	TRBJ1-4	TGTGCCAGCAGTTTCGGTGAAAAACTGTTTTTT	CASSFGEKLFF
.	TRBV4-3	TRBD1	TRBJ1-2	TGCGCCAGCAGCCGGCGACAGGGTCCGGGCTATGGCTACACCTTC	CASSRRQGPGYGYTF
many	TRBV9	.	TRBJ1-2	TGTGCCAGCAGCGTAGCGGAAAAGAAAGGCTACACCTTC	CASSVAEKKGYTF
.	TRBV9	.	TRBJ1-2	TGTGCCAGCAGCTCTCAGAACAGGGATGTCTATGGCTACACCTTC	CASSSQNRDVYGYTF
.	TRBV5-4	.	TRBJ1-2	TGTGCCAGCAGCTTAGCGTTTGCTGGCTACACCTTC	CASSLAFAGYTF
.	TRBV7-2	TRBD1	TRBJ2-5	TGTGCCAGCAGCTTAGGAAGAAACAGGGGGATAGAGACCCAGTACTTC	CASSLGRNRGIETQYF
.	TRBV4-1	TRBD1	TRBJ1-1	TGCGCCAGCAGCCAACAGGGGGCGGGCACTGAAGCTTTCTTT	CASSQQGAGTEAFF
.	TRBV7-2	.	TRBJ1-2	TGTGCCAGCAGCTTAGTAGGGACGGCGTATGGCTACACCTTC	CASSLVGTAYGYTF
.	TRBV7-9	TRBD1	TRBJ2-6	TGTGCCAGCAGCTTAGGGACAGGGGGCGTACCTGGGGCCAACGTCCTGACTTTC	CASSLGTGGVPGANVLTF
.	TRBV2	TRBD1	TRBJ1-3	TGTGCCAGCAGTGTGGACAGGAGCTCTGGAAACACCATATATTTT	CASSVDRSSGNTIYF
.	TRBV7-7	TRBD1	TRBJ2-3	TGTGCTAGCAGCCCAGGACAGGGGCCGACAGATACGCAGTATTTT	CASSPGQGPTDTQYF
.	TRBV19	.	TRBJ1-2	TGTGCCAGTAGTCTCCATGGAGGGCAGGGAGTAAGCTATGGCTACACCTTC	CASSLHGGQGVSYGYTF
.	TRBV7-2	TRBD2	TRBJ2-1	TGTGCCAGCAGCTCAGCGCTGGTAGGACTAGCGGTTTCCTACAATGAGCAGTTCTTC	CASSSALVGLAVSYNEQFF
.	TRBV12-5	.	TRBJ1-3	TGTGCTAGTGGTTTGGACCCCTTCAGAGTTGGAAACACCATATATTTT	CASGLDPFRVGNTIYF
.	TRBV7-9	.	TRBJ1-5	TGTGCCAGCACAGAAAACAATAGCAATCAGCCCCAGCATTTT	CASTENNSNQPQHF
.	TRBV7-9	TRBD1	TRBJ1-2	TGTGCCAGCAGCCCAGCCCGACAGGGGGCGGACTACACCTTC	CASSPARQGADYTF
once	TRBV4-3	.	TRBJ2-3	TGCGCCAGCAGCCGGGCTAGCCCCGCGGGAGATACGCAGTATTTT	CASSRASPAGDTQYF